This T cell receptor (beta chain) is drawn from a study of a mutant IDH1 vaccine in newly diagnosed glioma (dated by TCRdb to 2020 to 2023). Concerning the study at large: Of the approximately 33 treated patients, 62.5% were male and approximately 40% were female, and a mean age of 40.4 years was recorded. Peripheral blood samples were drawn at six visits, namely V03 (baseline), V05, V07, V10, V12 and V13. Longitudinal TCRB deep sequencing was performed for about two dozen treated patients wherever samples were available for exploratory analyses. Before enrollment, most patients had been given radiochemotherapy with temozolomide as standard therapy, while the rest had received either radiotherapy alone or temozolomide alone.

Study-wide findings and limitations: PBMC samples for TCRB deep sequencing were selected based on availability. No apparent relationship was observed between pseudoprogression and alterations in the top peripheral T cell clonotypes detected by TCRB sequencing. Across multiple MHC alleles, vaccine-induced immune responses were seen in nearly 95% of patients. The authors noted that analyses of patient blood samples could not be reproduced because of sample limitations.

This clone occurred once. Its antigen is unknown. One base away there is no much larger clone; base qualities are not given. Library construction relied on the immunoSEQ multiplex PCR assay. Rearranged TCR beta chain sequences were amplified using the hsTCRB Kit according to the manufacturer's protocol. Sequencing of TCRB libraries was carried out on an Illumina MiSeq. The original methods were these. The kit vendor's proprietary platform handled demultiplexing, trimming and gene mapping. TCRdb mirrors the immuneACCESS table, restricted to in-frame sequences. Some clones are absent from its copies; in checked studies, under half trace to an unresolved V gene, and the reason for the others is unknown. Clone size and V and J calls were adopted from that table, with D and trimming inferred from the DNA. A total of roughly 32,000 clones appear in this sample, 65% to 80% of them only once. The ten largest clones represent roughly 8.6% of the sample.

The time point label for this specimen denotes: baseline, week 1 (first vaccination visit). The treatment or condition label of this sample denotes: pre-vaccination baseline after standard-of-care therapy. The donors had newly diagnosed IDH1-mutant astrocytomas of WHO grade 3 or 4 that showed loss of nuclear ATRX. The samples were drawn from NOA16, a multicentre, single-arm, open-label phase I trial in Germany that tested a mutant IDH1 peptide vaccine in humans for the first time. For immunogenicity testing, the blood drawn at visit V03 was used as the baseline sample. Genomic DNA for TCRB sequencing was isolated from EDTA blood with the DNeasy Blood and Tissue Kit. The source of this sequence is a man aged 50 to 59 with glioma. Some clones in this sample may be carry-over from other donors' samples. The sequenced sample was peripheral blood mononuclear cells (PBMCs), obtained from a glioma patient treated with radiotherapy, temozolomide or both.

The sequence in DNA is TGTGCCTGCACAGGGGTTTCCTCTGGAAACACCATATATTTT. It codes for CACTGVSSGNTIYF. Recombination linked TRBV30 to TRBJ1-3, with 7 middle bases fitting TRBD1. The CDR3 measures 14 amino acids from cysteine to phenylalanine. The entry retains the CDR3 DNA only, 42 bases that are in frame from base 1. V is cut back by 6 bases and J by 0 bases, with 5 bases in the junction unmatched. The germline V gene (reference sequence) provides CDR1 GTSNPN and CDR2 SVGIG.